The 5 T cell receptor beta chains below come from one sample, sequenced in a study of Graves' ophthalmopathy and Graves' hyperthyroidism. The authors amplified TCR beta CDR3 regions, and they did so from RNA transcripts for repertoire sequencing. First-round RT-PCR employed HTBI primers, with a second-round multiplex PCR after it. TCRdb used MiXCR to reprocess the multiplex PCR reads, holding one entry per CDR3 protein. The sample holds about 550,000 distinct CDR3 sequences; approximately 35% are singletons and the top ten take roughly 4.5%. Sequencing was done on a sample of peripheral blood or thyroid tissue (not recorded which). All receptors come from an adult man with Graves' hyperthyroidism.

Many counts were recorded for this clonotype. The rearrangement links TRBV7-2 to TRBJ1-1, with TRBD1 as a possible D gene (6 bases). Trimming took off 5 bases at V and 0 bases at J, with 13 bases between the two ends. This CDR3 is built from 15 residues. CDR1 and CDR2 from the germline V gene are SGHTA and FQGNSA. The CDR3 DNA reads as TGTGCCAGCAGCCCCGGACAGTTCATGAACACTGAAGCTTTCTTT. This gives the protein CASSPGQFMNTEAFF. Full variable domain (remainder filled in from reference TRBV7-2 and TRBJ1-1): GAGVSQSPSNKVTEKGKDVELRCDPISGHTALYWYRQSLGQGLEFLIYFQGNSAPDKSGLPSDRFSAERTGGSVSTLTIQRTQQEDSAVYLCASSPGQFMNTEAFFGQGTRLTVV.

The sample holds one count of this clonotype. Because the CDR3 is missing its conserved closing phenylalanine or tryptophan, this is likely a read error. No DNA is shown, since the ends of the CDR3 on it are uncertain; the CDR3 is the one TCRdb lists. This chain uses TRBV12-3 or TRBV12-4 with TRBJ2-7; TRBD2 is the table's D call, not checked against the DNA. The CDR3 extends over 8 residues, inclusive of both ends. Here the CDR3 reads CASSFLLA.

This clonotype appeared a few times. This chain connects TRBV27 to TRBJ1-5; D is unresolved. V lost 1 base and J lost 5, with 6 bases in between. Germline V gene lookup returns CDR1 MNHEY and CDR2 SMNVEV (reference sequence). The CDR3 covers 13 residues. CDR3 bases: TGTGCCAGCAGTTTATTCTGGGATCAGCCCCAGCATTTT. It yields the protein CASSLFWDQPQHF.

This clonotype was counted ten times or more. This chain links TRBV7-9 with TRBJ2-7; D perhaps matches TRBD2 (5 bases). The V gene's germline CDR1 is SEHNR and CDR2 FQNEAQ (reference sequence). Trimming removed 6 bases from V and 0 bases from J, with 18 bases in between. This CDR3 contains 16 residues. CDR3 in DNA: TGTGCCAGCAGTCCCTGGCGGGCTAGGAGCTCCTACGAGCAGTACTTC. Protein: CASSPWRARSSYEQYF.

This clonotype appeared a few times. This may arise from a read error, as a much more abundant clone is one base away. V and J are TRBV7-9 and TRBJ2-2; TRBD1 matches at 8 bases. The CDR3 loop spans 15 amino acids. The germline V gene encodes CDR1 SEHNR and CDR2 FQNEAQ (reference sequence). Trimming at V came to 6 bases and at J to 1 base, leaving 4 bases not matched to a gene. The CDR3 loop reads CASRTGTGNTGELFF. The CDR3 DNA sequence: TGTGCCAGCAGAACCGGGACAGGGAACACCGGGGAGCTGTTTTTT.